This is a list of T cell receptor beta chains from one sample in a study of blood T cell repertoires in COVID-19. Assay: immunoSEQ multiplex PCR; the TCRdb copy retains only in-frame clones and omits some. The table has about 50,000 clones, over 80% seen once. Sequenced sample: peripheral blood. Receptor source: a man between 35 and 55 years old with acute or convalescent COVID-19. Both conserved end residues are part of each CDR3. D genes are given only for firm matches. Not all rows give a size; the values are once, few, many and, for expanded clones, a class.

TRBV13	NA	TRBJ1-2	NA	TGTGCCAGCAGCGAGCGACAGGTGCCCCTCGCCGGCTACACCTTC	CASSERQVPLAGYTF
TRBV10-1	NA	TRBJ1-2	NA	TGCGCCAGCATCCTCCCAAAGTGGGCTCACTATGGCTACACCTTC	CASILPKWAHYGYTF
TRBV7-9	NA	TRBJ2-4	TRBD2	TGTGCCAGCAGCACCCGACTAGCGGGGGAGAGGAACATTCAGTACTTC	CASSTRLAGERNIQYF
TRBV2	few	TRBJ2-1	NA	TGTGCCAGCAGTGACGGTATGGACGGGGACTCCTACAATGAGCAGTTCTTC	CASSDGMDGDSYNEQFF
TRBV5-1	NA	TRBJ1-4	TRBD1	TGCGCCAGCAGTTCCGGGACAGGGGGCTTTGAAAAACTGTTTTTT	CASSSGTGGFEKLFF
TRBV3-1/TRBV3-2	NA	TRBJ2-2	NA	TGTGCCAGCAGCATCCGGGATCCTCGACGGTGGGGTTCTTGGACCGGGGAGCTGTTTTTT	CASSIRDPRRWGSWTGELFF
TRBV7-6	NA	TRBJ1-6	NA	TGTGCCAGCAGCTTAAGGTCGGAGGGCGGCTATAATTCACCCCTCCACTTT	CASSLRSEGGYNSPLHF
TRBV24-1	once	TRBJ1-2	NA	TGTGCCACCAGTGATCCCGGGGGGGACTATGGCTACACCTTC	CATSDPGGDYGYTF
TRBV6-2/TRBV6-3	NA	TRBJ1-6	TRBD1	TGTGCCAGCAGTTACGCAGCGACAGGGGTGAATTCACCCCTCCACTTT	CASSYAATGVNSPLHF
TRBV28	NA	TRBJ1-2	NA	TGTGCCAGCAGTTTAAACGACATTCGGGGCTACACCTTC	CASSLNDIRGYTF